This T cell receptor (beta chain) emerged from a study of OX40 agonist ivuxolimab in advanced cancers. This CDR3 region has 13 residues. V lost 2 bases and J lost 0, with 4 bases in between. Per the germline V gene, CDR1 is MNHEY and CDR2 is SVGAGI. Generated by immunoSEQ multiplex PCR, the TCRdb table keeps only in-frame clones and is missing some. There are approximately 90,000 clones in the sample; about 88% occur only once, and 0.25% to 0.3% lies in the top ten. This TCR derives from an adult with an advanced solid tumor such as melanoma, head and neck, liver or kidney cancer. The gene calls are TRBV6-5 and TRBJ1-2; D not resolved. Sample: CD4+ or CD8+ T cells sorted from blood, taken in a trial of the OX40 agonist ivuxolimab. The CDR3 region is CASSYRANYGYTF. The CDR3 DNA sequence: TGTGCCAGCAGTTACAGGGCTAACTATGGCTACACCTTC.